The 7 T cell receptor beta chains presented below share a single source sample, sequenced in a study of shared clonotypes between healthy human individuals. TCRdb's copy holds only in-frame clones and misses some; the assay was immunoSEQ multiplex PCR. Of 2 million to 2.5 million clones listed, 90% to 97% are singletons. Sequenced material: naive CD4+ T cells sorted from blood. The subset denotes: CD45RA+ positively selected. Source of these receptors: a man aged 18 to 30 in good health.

The chain's CDR3 is CASSWLPPASGEYNEQFF. CDR3 bases: TGCGCCAGCAGCTGGCTCCCCCCGGCTAGCGGGGAGTACAATGAGCAGTTCTTC. The rearrangement links TRBV5-1 to TRBJ2-1, with 9 bases identical to TRBD2. This CDR3 is built from 18 residues. Germline assignment: CDR1 SGHRS and CDR2 YFSETQ. Trimming took 3 bases from V and 4 from J; bases not matched to a gene: 14.

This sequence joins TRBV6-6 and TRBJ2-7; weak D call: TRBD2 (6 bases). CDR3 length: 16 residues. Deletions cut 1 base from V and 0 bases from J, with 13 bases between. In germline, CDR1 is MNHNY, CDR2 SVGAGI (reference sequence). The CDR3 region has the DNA TGTGCCAGCAGTTACTTTCGGGGGTCGTACTCCTACGAGCAGTACTTC. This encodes CASSYFRGSYSYEQYF.

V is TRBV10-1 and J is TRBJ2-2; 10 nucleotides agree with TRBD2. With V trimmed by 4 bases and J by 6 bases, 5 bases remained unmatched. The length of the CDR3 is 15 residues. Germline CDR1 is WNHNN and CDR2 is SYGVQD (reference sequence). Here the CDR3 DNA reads TGCGCCAGCAGTGTAGAGCGGGGGGGCCCCGGGGAGCTGTTTTTT. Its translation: CASSVERGGPGELFF.

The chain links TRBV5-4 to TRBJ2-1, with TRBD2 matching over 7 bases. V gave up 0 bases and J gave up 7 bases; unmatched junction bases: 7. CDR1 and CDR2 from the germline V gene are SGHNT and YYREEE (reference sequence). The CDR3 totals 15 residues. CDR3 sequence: CASSLDRAGLNEQFF. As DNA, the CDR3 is TGTGCCAGCAGCTTGGACCGAGCGGGATTAAATGAGCAGTTCTTC.

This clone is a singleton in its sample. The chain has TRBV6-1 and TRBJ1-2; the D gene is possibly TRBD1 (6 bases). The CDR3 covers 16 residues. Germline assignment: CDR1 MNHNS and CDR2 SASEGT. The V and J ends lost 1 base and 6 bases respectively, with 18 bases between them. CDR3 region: CASSEGSTGIRNGYTF. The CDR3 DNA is TGTGCCAGCAGTGAAGGTTCAACAGGGATAAGAAATGGCTACACCTTC.

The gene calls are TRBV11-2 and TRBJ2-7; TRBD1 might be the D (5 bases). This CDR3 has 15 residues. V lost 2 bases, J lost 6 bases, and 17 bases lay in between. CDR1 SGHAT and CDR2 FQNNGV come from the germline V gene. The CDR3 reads CASSLQGAGFGEQYF. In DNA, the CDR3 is TGTGCCAGCAGCTTACAGGGTGCTGGGTTCGGCGAGCAGTACTTC.

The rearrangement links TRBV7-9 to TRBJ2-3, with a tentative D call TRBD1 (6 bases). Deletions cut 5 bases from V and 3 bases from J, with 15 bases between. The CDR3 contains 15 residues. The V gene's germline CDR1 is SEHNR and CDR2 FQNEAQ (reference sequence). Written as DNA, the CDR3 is TGTGCCAGCAGCGCGACACTGAGGGGGACAGATACGCAGTATTTT. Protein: CASSATLRGTDTQYF.